A single sample is the source of the 26 T cell receptor beta chains below, sequenced in a study of breast tumors, draining lymph nodes, adjacent tissues. Samples came from axillary lymph nodes draining the breast cancer. TCRdb reanalysed the multiplex PCR reads using MiXCR and keeps one entry per CDR3 protein. The table shows roughly 260,000 distinct CDR3 sequences, with about 30% occurring only once. The sample was axillary lymph node tissue. These TCRs come from a female donor with breast cancer. Some clones in this sample may be carry-over from other donors' samples.

This clonotype was detected a few times. This chain links TRBV11-2 with TRBJ2-2; D ambiguous. The CDR3 sequence is 20 residues long. V was pared by 2 bases and J by 4 bases, with 26 bases between. Germline loops: CDR1 SGHAT, CDR2 FQNNGV. In nucleotides, the CDR3 is TGTGCCAGCAGCTTACGCCCAGGACCCCCCGGCGGCCAGCCCACCGGGGAGCTGTTTTTT. It yields the protein CASSLRPGPPGGQPTGELFF.

This clonotype has a count of ten or more. The chain has TRBV29-1 and TRBJ2-7, with D maybe TRBD2 (5 bases). The CDR3 length is 13 residues. Germline CDR1 SQVTM, CDR2 ANQGSEA. V lost 5 bases and J lost 3, with 14 bases in between. For the CDR3, the DNA is TGCAGCGTTTCCGGAGGTTCCCTCTACGAGCAGTACTTC. Translation: CSVSGGSLYEQYF.

The sample holds many counts of this clonotype. The chain carries TRBV5-1 and TRBJ1-5, with D unclear. The ends were cut back, 2 bases at V and 4 bases at J, with 13 bases in the middle. Germline CDR1 SGHRS, CDR2 YFSETQ. There are 15 residues in the CDR3. The CDR3 spells CASSFYFPGNQPQHF. CDR3 DNA sequence: TGCGCCAGCAGCTTTTATTTTCCCGGGAATCAGCCCCAGCATTTT. The full variable domain, its missing parts supplied by reference TRBV5-1 and TRBJ1-5, is KAGVTQTPRYLIKTRGQQVTLSCSPISGHRSVSWYQQTPGQGLQFLFEYFSETQRNKGNFPGRFSGRQFSNSRSEMNVSTLELGDSALYLCASSFYFPGNQPQHFGDGTRLSIL.

This clonotype appeared a single time. A much larger clone differs from this one at a single base, so this may be a read error. This sequence joins TRBV12-3 or TRBV12-4 and TRBJ2-1; 14 bases match TRBD2. Trimming cost V 5 bases and J 5 bases; bases outside gene matches: 8. The CDR3 contains 17 residues. CDR3 sequence reads: CASSLSPGLAGDNEQFF. In DNA form, the CDR3 reads TGTGCCAGCAGTCTTTCTCCGGGACTAGCGGGGGACAATGAGCAGTTCTTC.

The chain carries TRBV12-3 or TRBV12-4 and TRBJ2-1; D is unclear. V was cut by 1 base and J by 9 bases, with 10 bases left in between. The CDR3 totals 13 residues. The CDR3 region is CASSLVDAGEQFF. The CDR3 nucleotides are TGTGCCAGCAGTTTAGTCGACGCCGGTGAGCAGTTCTTC.

The chain links TRBV20-1 to TRBJ1-1; D not certain. Germline values: CDR1 DFQATT, CDR2 SNEGSKA (reference sequence). The CDR3 contains 13 residues. The CDR3 region is CSVDKIGNTEAFF. The CDR3 DNA is TGCAGCGTTGATAAGATCGGGAACACTGAAGCTTTCTTT.

This clonotype was counted ten times or more. The rearrangement links TRBV10-1 to TRBJ2-5; D remains unclear. Germline assignment: CDR1 WNHNN and CDR2 SYGVQD (reference sequence). V lost 6 bases, J lost 5 bases, and 13 bases lay in between. This CDR3 spans 13 amino acids. The CDR3 DNA sequence: TGCGCCAGCAGCTTGAACATGTTGGAGACCCAGTACTTC. Protein product: CASSLNMLETQYF.

This clonotype was found many times. The rearrangement joins TRBV9 to TRBJ1-2, with D unclear. The V gene lost 4 bases and the J gene lost 4 bases, with 8 bases spanning the gap. CDR1 and CDR2 (germline): SGDLS, YYNGEE. The CDR3 is made up of 12 amino acids. The CDR3 DNA follows: TGTGCCAGCAGCCGGGGTCCCTATGGCTACACCTTC. Its protein is CASSRGPYGYTF.

As to this clonotype: Possible read error: a much larger clone is one base away. The CDR3 protein is CASSYTTFRADTQYF. The CDR3, as DNA: TGTGCCAGCAGTTACACAACCTTTAGGGCAGATACGCAGTATTTT. The rearrangement links TRBV6-6 to TRBJ2-3; no clear D. V lost 2 bases and J lost 4, with 13 bases in between. The CDR3 sequence is 15 residues long. Per germline, CDR1 MNHNY and CDR2 SVGAGI (reference sequence).

This clonotype was picked up many times. CDR3: CASSLGQYEQYF. The DNA for the CDR3 is TGTGCCAGCAGCTTAGGACAGTACGAGCAGTACTTC. The genes are TRBV11-2 and TRBJ2-7; TRBD1 is a possible D gene (5 bases). Trimming pared 1 base from V and 4 bases from J, leaving 5 bases between. The CDR3 runs to 12 residues. CDR1 SGHAT and CDR2 FQNNGV come from the germline V gene.

Note on this clonotype: A much larger clone differs by one base, so this may be a read error. The V and J genes are TRBV9 and TRBJ2-5, with 11 bases matching TRBD2. Germline loops: CDR1 SGDLS, CDR2 YYNGEE. The CDR3 has 15 amino acids. DNA for the CDR3: TGTGCCAGCAGCTCCGGGACTAGCGGTTCGGAGACCCACTACTTC. Translation gives CASSSGTSGSETHYF.

Many counts were recorded for this clonotype. The J gene is TRBJ2-7, the V gene TRBV7-2, with D unresolved. Trimming removed 8 bases from V and 5 bases from J, with 10 bases in between. The CDR3 is 11 amino acids. Germline lookup yields CDR1 SGHTA and CDR2 FQGNSA. CDR3 sequence: CASGVLDEQYF. The CDR3 DNA reads as TGTGCCAGCGGAGTCTTGGACGAGCAGTACTTC.

There are many counts of this clonotype. The J gene is TRBJ2-7, the V gene TRBV12-3 or TRBV12-4, with D perhaps being TRBD1 or TRBD2 (5 bases each). Trimming took off 6 bases at V and 3 bases at J, with 12 bases between the two ends. The CDR3 totals 13 residues. CDR3 in amino acids: CASRPGRNYEQYF. The CDR3 DNA follows: TGTGCCAGCAGACCGGGACGGAACTACGAGCAGTACTTC.

This clonotype occurred many times. The gene calls are TRBV2 and TRBJ1-2; the D is unclear. V lost 5 bases, J lost 1 base, and 11 bases lay in between. The CDR3 consists of 14 residues. Germline assignment: CDR1 SNHLY and CDR2 FYNNEI. For the CDR3, the DNA is TGTGCCAGCAGTCACGAACAGAGTAACTATGGCTACACCTTC. It codes for CASSHEQSNYGYTF. Looking up the rest from reference TRBV2 and TRBJ1-2 gives the full variable domain: EPEVTQTPSHQVTQMGQEVILRCVPISNHLYFYWYRQILGQKVEFLVSFYNNEISEKSEIFDDQFSVERPDGSNFTLKIRSTKLEDSAMYFCASSHEQSNYGYTFGSGTRLTVV.

This chain uses TRBV9 with TRBJ1-1, with unresolved D. From germline, CDR1 is SGDLS and CDR2 YYNGEE. The ends were cut back, 0 bases at V and 0 bases at J, with 9 bases in the middle. The CDR3 has 15 residues. CDR3 protein: CASSVDAPMNTEAFF. The CDR3 DNA is TGTGCCAGCAGCGTAGATGCGCCAATGAACACTGAAGCTTTCTTT.

The chain combines TRBV20-1 with TRBJ2-3; TRBD2 matches 15 bases. Looked up from germline, CDR1 is DFQATT and CDR2 is SNEGSKA (reference sequence). There are 15 residues in the CDR3. Unmatched junction bases numbered 7, after V lost 5 bases and J lost 7 bases. CDR3 in amino acids: CSAHRGLAGGHTQYF. DNA for the CDR3: TGCAGTGCTCACCGGGGACTAGCGGGAGGACATACGCAGTATTTT.

This clonotype has at least ten counts. The J gene is TRBJ1-6, the V gene TRBV5-6; 7 bases map to TRBD1. Germline V gene lookup returns CDR1 SGHDT and CDR2 YYEEEE. This CDR3 spans 13 amino acids. After removal of 7 bases from V and 9 bases from J, the junction contained 7 bases not matched to a gene. The CDR3 is CASRGTVTSPLHF. The DNA of the CDR3 is TGTGCCAGCCGCGGGACAGTCACTTCACCCCTCCACTTT.

The CDR3 coding sequence is TGTGCCAGTAGTCCCGGACAGGGTCCTGGGGCCAACGTCCTGACTTTC. Amino acid sequence: CASSPGQGPGANVLTF. This chain connects TRBV19 to TRBJ2-6; 8 bases align to TRBD1. V was pared by 5 bases and J by 2 bases, with 5 bases of the junction left unmatched. CDR1 and CDR2 (germline): LNHDA, SQIVND (reference sequence). The CDR3 length is 16 residues. Drawing the rest from reference TRBV19 and TRBJ2-6, the complete variable domain is DGGITQSPKYLFRKEGQNVTLSCEQNLNHDAMYWYRQDPGQGLRLIYYSQIVNDFQKGDIAEGYSVSREKKESFPLTVTSAQKNPTAFYLCASSPGQGPGANVLTFGAGSRLTVL.

This clonotype was detected many times. The genes are TRBV13 and TRBJ2-2; 10 positions agree with TRBD2. Germline V CDR1 and CDR2: PRHDT, FYEKMQ (reference sequence). The CDR3 spans 14 residues. J lost 4 bases, V lost 6 bases, and 2 bases had no gene match. The CDR3 coding sequence is TGTGCCAGCAGAGCTAGCGGGAGCACCGGGGAGCTGTTTTTT. Its translation is CASRASGSTGELFF.

This clonotype was counted many times. V usage is TRBV12-3 or TRBV12-4 and J usage is TRBJ2-1; D may be TRBD1 or TRBD2 (5 bases each). Trimming shortened V by 3 bases and J by 7 bases, and 19 bases separated the two germline ends. The CDR3 loop spans 16 amino acids. The CDR3 reads CASSLAPGSWGNEQFF. The CDR3 nucleotides read TGTGCCAGCAGTTTGGCCCCAGGAAGTTGGGGGAATGAGCAGTTCTTC.

Notes on this clonotype: One junction end does not reproduce the germline sequence, and a read error may be involved. The chain joins TRBV10-1 to TRBJ1-2; the match to TRBD1 covers 8 bases. This CDR3 has 12 amino acids. Germline CDR1 reads WNHNN; CDR2 reads SYGVQD (reference sequence). The CDR3 coding sequence is TGCGCCAGCAGTGCTGGACAGGGCTCCCGGTCTTTC. Its protein product is CASSAGQGSRSF.

This clonotype was seen a handful of times. The V and J genes are TRBV6-5 and TRBJ1-1; D unclear. The CDR3 is made up of 12 amino acids. Trimming removed 4 bases at V and 7 bases at J, with 10 bases between. Germline assignment: CDR1 MNHEY and CDR2 SVGAGI. The CDR3 here is CASSSVRNEAFF. Written as DNA, the CDR3 is TGTGCCAGCAGTTCGGTCAGGAATGAAGCTTTCTTT.

This clonotype has a count of ten or more. The chain employs TRBV5-1 and TRBJ2-2; D is unresolved. CDR3 length: 15 amino acids. Germline CDR1 and CDR2: SGHRS and YFSETQ. Trimming took 2 bases from V and 1 from J, leaving 9 bases between them. In nucleotides, the CDR3 is TGCGCCAGCAGCTTAAGGGTGGGGAACACCGGGGAGCTGTTTTTT. This sequence encodes CASSLRVGNTGELFF.

This clonotype has ten or more counts. The chain uses TRBV20-1 and TRBJ2-7, with 11 bases that match TRBD2. The CDR3 loop spans 14 amino acids. Unmatched junction bases numbered 5, after V lost 7 bases and J lost 0 bases. Germline V CDR1 and CDR2: DFQATT, SNEGSKA (reference sequence). The CDR3 here is CSVLAGGNSYEQYF. As DNA, the CDR3 is TGCAGTGTCTTAGCGGGAGGGAACTCCTACGAGCAGTACTTC.

This rearrangement joins TRBV5-1 to TRBJ1-4, with D tentatively TRBD1 (6 bases). The CDR3 extends over 14 amino acids. CDR1 is SGHRS, CDR2 YFSETQ, per germline. Trimming took off 4 bases at V and 5 bases at J, with 12 bases between the two ends. The DNA of the CDR3 is TGCGCCAGCAGCGCGGGGGGCTACAATGAAAAACTGTTTTTT. It translates to CASSAGGYNEKLFF.

Note on this clonotype: A clone one base away is much larger, so this may be a read error. The V call is TRBV5-4, the J call TRBJ1-2; D ambiguous. Germline CDR1 SGHNT, CDR2 YYREEE (reference sequence). This CDR3 has 14 residues. Trimming left V 1 base short and J 4 bases short, with 11 bases between. The CDR3 here is CASSLSGTTYGYTF. The CDR3 DNA follows: TGTGCCAGCAGCTTGTCGGGAACTACCTATGGCTACACCTTC. Together with reference TRBV5-4 and TRBJ1-2, the CDR3 gives the full variable domain: ETGVTQSPTHLIKTRGQQVTLRCSSQSGHNTVSWYQQALGQGPQFIFQYYREEENGRGNFPPRFSGLQFPNYSSELNVNALELDDSALYLCASSLSGTTYGYTFGSGTRLTVV.